These 32 T cell receptor beta chains came from one sample sequenced in a study of cytomegalovirus exposure and HLA in healthy donors. With 60 Vbeta and 13 Jbeta primers, the PCR was carried out. Using immunoSEQ multiplex PCR, the repertoire was profiled, and TCRdb retains in-frame clones only, with some absent. The sample gives approximately 150,000 clones, roughly four fifths of which show up once; about 3.4% is in the top ten. The sequenced sample was PBMCs. All receptors derive from a man between 18 and 29 years old in good health and CMV-seropositive.

V is TRBV7-3 and J is TRBJ2-3; no clear D. V was clipped by 5 bases and J by 0 bases, with 12 bases between them. CDR3 size: 15 residues. CDR1 is SGHTA, CDR2 FQGTGA, per germline. CDR3 region: CASSREAVSTDTQYF. Here the CDR3 DNA reads TGTGCCAGCAGCCGAGAGGCTGTTAGCACAGATACGCAGTATTTT.

On this clone itself: A junction end diverges from the germline sequence, so it may reflect a read error. J is TRBJ1-4 and V is TRBV29-1; no definite D call. This CDR3 spans 12 amino acids. Germline loops: CDR1 SQVTM, CDR2 ANQGSEA. The CDR3 is CSVQQTNEKLFF. CDR3 DNA: TGCAGCGTTCAACAGACGAATGAAAAATTGTTTTTT.

This sequence joins TRBV9 and TRBJ2-1; TRBD2 matches at 8 bases. This CDR3 has 16 residues. CDR1 is SGDLS, CDR2 YYNGEE, per germline. V shed 0 bases and J 8 bases; nucleotides not matched to a gene: 10. For the CDR3, the DNA is TGTGCCAGCAGCGTAGTTACGGGAGGGCCGATCGATGAGCAGTTCTTC. Translating gives CASSVVTGGPIDEQFF.

This chain links TRBV28 with TRBJ1-5, with D unclear. Trimming shortened V by 1 base and J by 11 bases, and 12 bases separated the two germline ends. Germline assignment: CDR1 MDHEN and CDR2 SYDVKM. CDR3 size: 13 residues. CDR3 in DNA: TGTGCCAGCAGTTTATCTGACGGAGAGACCCAGCATTTT. Amino acid sequence: CASSLSDGETQHF.

V and J are TRBV15 and TRBJ2-7, with 10 bases matching TRBD2. This CDR3 spans 17 amino acids. V lost 0 bases and J lost 1; bases outside the gene matches: 6. CDR1 LNHNV and CDR2 YYDKDF come from the germline V gene (reference sequence). CDR3: CATSRDSLAGESYEQYF. CDR3 sequence (DNA): TGTGCCACCAGCAGAGATAGCCTAGCGGGAGAGTCCTACGAGCAGTACTTC.

The chain recombines TRBV5-1 with TRBJ2-4, with D unresolved. Trimming left V 0 bases short and J 1 base short, with 11 bases between. The CDR3 covers 16 residues. Germline assignment: CDR1 SGHRS and CDR2 YFSETQ. The CDR3 DNA reads TGCGCCAGCAGCTTGGATCCAGATCCGGCCAAAAACATTCAGTACTTC. Encoded protein: CASSLDPDPAKNIQYF.

J is TRBJ2-7 and V is TRBV5-1; 8 bases are shared with TRBD1. Germline assignment: CDR1 SGHRS and CDR2 YFSETQ. This CDR3 contains 15 residues. Losses at the gene ends were 1 base for V and 3 bases for J; bases not matched to a gene: 6. CDR3: CASSLLRDRIYEQYF. For the CDR3, the DNA is TGCGCCAGCAGCTTGCTAAGGGACAGGATCTACGAGCAGTACTTC. The full variable domain, with the rest looked up from reference TRBV5-1 and TRBJ2-7, is KAGVTQTPRYLIKTRGQQVTLSCSPISGHRSVSWYQQTPGQGLQFLFEYFSETQRNKGNFPGRFSGRQFSNSRSEMNVSTLELGDSALYLCASSLLRDRIYEQYFGPGTRLTVT.

This clone was observed once. The chain carries TRBV5-1 and TRBJ1-1, with unresolved D. The V gene lost 4 bases and the J gene lost 1 base, with 11 bases spanning the gap. The CDR3 is made up of 14 amino acids. Looked up from germline, CDR1 is SGHRS and CDR2 is YFSETQ. CDR3 loop: CASSPQASNTEAFF. The CDR3 DNA sequence: TGCGCCAGCAGCCCTCAGGCTTCGAACACTGAAGCTTTCTTT.

This clone was found once. The genes are TRBV7-3 and TRBJ2-3, with D possibly TRBD1 on 5 matching bases. The V and J ends lost 5 bases and 4 bases respectively, with 19 bases between them. Germline V gene data show CDR1 as SGHTA and CDR2 as FQGTGA. This CDR3 region has 16 residues. CDR3 residues: CASSNGAGRTPDTQYF. In DNA, the CDR3 is TGTGCCAGCAGCAATGGCGCAGGGCGAACCCCAGATACGCAGTATTTT. The variable domain in full, with the rest retrieved from reference TRBV7-3 and TRBJ2-3, is GAGVSQTPSNKVTEKGKYVELRCDPISGHTALYWYRQSLGQGPEFLIYFQGTGAADDSGLPNDRFFAVRPEGSVSTLKIQRTERGDSAVYLCASSNGAGRTPDTQYFGPGTRLTVL.

The V and J genes are TRBV2 and TRBJ2-7, with 9 bases identical to TRBD2. The CDR3 runs 14 residues. Germline CDR1 reads SNHLY; CDR2 reads FYNNEI. V shed 6 bases, J shed 5 bases, and the junction held 8 bases outside the gene matches. CDR3 DNA: TGTGCCAGCAGGGCTAGCGGGACGGTCGACGAGCAGTACTTC. Translation: CASRASGTVDEQYF.

The chain is built from TRBV6-5 and TRBJ2-5, with TRBD1 as a possible D gene (6 bases). The CDR3 is 13 residues long. V dropped 2 bases and J dropped 5 bases, with 9 bases sitting between them. The V gene's germline CDR1 is MNHEY and CDR2 SVGAGI. In DNA form, the CDR3 reads TGTGCCAGCAGTTACCTAACAGGGGAGACCCAGTACTTC. Translating gives CASSYLTGETQYF.

This sequence joins TRBV5-1 and TRBJ2-5; no clear D gene. The CDR3 is 14 residues long. In germline, CDR1 is SGHRS, CDR2 YFSETQ. The ends were cut back, 2 bases at V and 1 base at J, with 9 bases in the middle. In nucleotides, the CDR3 is TGCGCCAGCAGCTTAGGAGCTATCCAAGAGACCCAGTACTTC. Translated, it gives CASSLGAIQETQYF.

The J gene is TRBJ1-3, the V gene TRBV7-2; a possible D gene is TRBD1 (6 bases). CDR1 is SGHTA, CDR2 FQGNSA, per germline. The V gene lost 3 bases and the J gene lost 4 bases, with 13 bases spanning the gap. The CDR3 sequence is 15 residues long. The CDR3 region is CASSLDTGSGNTIYF. CDR3 nucleotides: TGTGCCAGCAGCTTGGATACAGGGTCAGGAAACACCATATATTTT.

The chain is built from TRBV29-1 and TRBJ2-1; D is possibly TRBD2 (6 bases). V was trimmed by 4 bases and J by 0 bases, leaving 16 bases between them. This CDR3 comprises 16 residues. CDR1 and CDR2 from the germline V gene are SQVTM and ANQGSEA. CDR3 sequence (DNA): TGCAGCGTTGTCCCGGTTGGGGGGACCTCCTACAATGAGCAGTTCTTC. This sequence encodes CSVVPVGGTSYNEQFF.

In nucleotides, the CDR3 is TGCAGCGTGAGGGGGATGGGACTAGCGGGAGGGGGGATCACAGATACGCAGTATTTT. The encoded protein is CSVRGMGLAGGGITDTQYF. The gene calls are TRBV29-1 and TRBJ2-3; 16 bases agree with TRBD2. CDR1 and CDR2 from the germline V gene are SQVTM and ANQGSEA. After removal of 6 bases from V and 2 bases from J, the junction contained 14 bases not matched to a gene. This CDR3 comprises 19 residues.

V is TRBV2 and J is TRBJ1-5; possibly TRBD1 for D (6 bases). In germline, CDR1 is SNHLY, CDR2 FYNNEI. There are 15 residues in the CDR3. V gave up 7 bases and J gave up 4 bases, with 17 bases separating them. CDR3: CASTSETGTNQPQHF. CDR3 nucleotide sequence: TGTGCCAGCACCTCCGAAACAGGGACGAATCAGCCCCAGCATTTT.

The rearrangement links TRBV2 to TRBJ1-5; D may be TRBD1 (5 bases). With 6 bases removed from V and 6 bases from J, the gap between germline ends came to 18 bases. The CDR3 sequence is 15 residues long. CDR1 is SNHLY and CDR2 is FYNNEI in the germline V gene. CDR3 sequence (DNA): TGTGCCAGCAGAAGGGGCTGGCAGGGTGGTCAGCCCCAGCATTTT. It specifies CASRRGWQGGQPQHF.

The J gene is TRBJ2-7, the V gene TRBV5-1; 11 bases map to TRBD2. Looked up from germline, CDR1 is SGHRS and CDR2 is YFSETQ. The CDR3 has 15 amino acids. J was trimmed by 2 bases and V by 3 bases; bases with no gene match: 4. CDR3 DNA sequence: TGCGCCAGCAGCTCCGGACTAGCGGGCACCTACGAGCAGTACTTC. Encoded protein: CASSSGLAGTYEQYF.

This clone was counted only a few times. The V call is TRBV5-6, the J call TRBJ2-7, with 8 bases identical to TRBD1. CDR1 is SGHDT, CDR2 YYEEEE, per germline. Trimming removed 2 bases from V and 4 bases from J; junction bases left unmatched: 5. CDR3 length equals 14 residues. The CDR3 loop reads CASSFTGTGYEQYF. In nucleotides, the CDR3 is TGTGCCAGCAGCTTTACCGGGACAGGTTACGAGCAGTACTTC.

The chain combines TRBV27 with TRBJ1-1; D unclear. Trimming took 1 base from V and 3 from J, leaving 12 bases between them. The CDR3 is 15 residues long. CDR1 and CDR2 (germline): MNHEY, SMNVEV (reference sequence). The chain's CDR3 is CASSLWAEHHTEAFF. The DNA for the CDR3 is TGTGCCAGCAGTTTATGGGCAGAGCATCACACTGAAGCTTTCTTT.

The chain combines TRBV28 with TRBJ1-1; D perhaps matches TRBD1 (5 bases). Trimming removed 5 bases from V and 0 bases from J, with 16 bases in between. CDR3 length: 16 amino acids. CDR1 and CDR2 from the germline V gene are MDHEN and SYDVKM. The CDR3 loop reads CASSPWGRSMNTEAFF. The DNA for the CDR3 is TGTGCCAGCAGTCCCTGGGGCAGAAGCATGAACACTGAAGCTTTCTTT.

This chain connects TRBV6-4 to TRBJ1-1; 12 nucleotides agree with TRBD1. CDR1 and CDR2 (germline): MRHNA, SNTAGT. With V trimmed by 3 bases and J by 7 bases, 6 bases remained unmatched. This CDR3 spans 15 amino acids. CDR3 loop: CASSEWDRGLSEAFF. Written as DNA, the CDR3 is TGTGCCAGCAGTGAGTGGGACAGGGGGCTTAGTGAAGCTTTCTTT.

This chain uses TRBV6-1 with TRBJ2-7, with 9 bases fitting TRBD2. V dropped 1 base and J dropped 1; count of bases not matched to a gene: 5. The CDR3 is 16 amino acids. Looked up from germline, CDR1 is MNHNS and CDR2 is SASEGT. The CDR3 sequence: CASSEEAGGISYEQYF. The CDR3 nucleotides read TGTGCCAGCAGTGAAGAGGCGGGGGGGATTTCCTACGAGCAGTACTTC.

The chain uses TRBV5-1 and TRBJ2-5; 10 bases map to TRBD1. This CDR3 comprises 17 residues. V was pared by 2 bases and J by 0 bases, with 7 bases of the junction left unmatched. The V gene's germline CDR1 is SGHRS and CDR2 YFSETQ. The CDR3 DNA is TGCGCCAGCAGCTTTACGGGACAGGGGATGTACCAAGAGACCCAGTACTTC. Its translation is CASSFTGQGMYQETQYF.

This rearrangement joins TRBV5-4 to TRBJ2-2; tentative D call: TRBD1 (6 bases). This CDR3 has 16 amino acids. Germline assignment: CDR1 SGHNT and CDR2 YYREEE (reference sequence). V lost 3 bases and J 1 base, leaving 13 bases between the germline ends. CDR3 sequence reads: CASSSTRDKNTGELFF. The CDR3, as DNA: TGTGCCAGCAGCTCCACCCGGGACAAGAACACCGGGGAGCTGTTTTTT.

The V call is TRBV7-9, the J call TRBJ2-7; no reliable D call. Germline lookup yields CDR1 SEHNR and CDR2 FQNEAQ (reference sequence). The CDR3 consists of 12 residues. Trimming removed 5 bases at V and 3 bases at J, with 8 bases between. The CDR3 sequence: CASSPDNYEQYF. The CDR3 nucleotides read TGTGCCAGCAGCCCAGACAACTACGAGCAGTACTTC.

This chain uses TRBV11-3 with TRBJ2-2, with 9 positions matching TRBD1. This CDR3 comprises 17 residues. The germline CDR1 and CDR2 sequences are SGHNT and YENEEA. The J segment lost 2 bases and the V segment lost 3 bases, leaving 7 bases of the junction unmatched. The CDR3 loop reads CASSFDRDRANTGELFF. In DNA, the CDR3 is TGTGCCAGCAGCTTCGACCGGGACAGGGCCAACACCGGGGAGCTGTTTTTT.

In this sample, this clone turned up once. The chain combines TRBV27 with TRBJ1-2; a weak D match, TRBD1 (6 bases). V lost 5 bases and J lost 5, with 12 bases in between. The CDR3 loop spans 13 amino acids. Germline loops: CDR1 MNHEY, CDR2 SMNVEV (reference sequence). This CDR3 is CASSKPTGYGYTF. In DNA, the CDR3 is TGTGCCAGCAGTAAACCGACAGGTTATGGCTACACCTTC.

The chain combines TRBV13 with TRBJ1-2; TRBD1 agrees at 8 bases. Germline V gives CDR1 PRHDT, CDR2 FYEKMQ (reference sequence). The junction had 8 bases not matched to a gene; V was cut back by 5 bases and J by 0 bases. CDR3 length: 16 residues. The CDR3: CASSPQGQEPNYGYTF. The CDR3, as DNA: TGTGCCAGCAGCCCGCAGGGACAGGAACCTAACTATGGCTACACCTTC.

V usage is TRBV29-1 and J usage is TRBJ2-6; TRBD1 matches at 9 bases. The germline CDR1 and CDR2 sequences are SQVTM and ANQGSEA. The CDR3 extends over 17 amino acids. V dropped 5 bases and J dropped 2; count of bases not matched to a gene: 10. In nucleotides, the CDR3 is TGCAGCGTTAGGACCGGGACAGGGTATACTGGGGCCAACGTCCTGACTTTC. Amino acids: CSVRTGTGYTGANVLTF.

The J gene is TRBJ2-3, the V gene TRBV5-1; TRBD1 matches at 10 bases. V lost 1 base and J lost 3; bases outside the gene matches: 8. CDR1 is SGHRS and CDR2 is YFSETQ in the germline V gene. The CDR3 runs to 17 residues. Here the CDR3 DNA reads TGCGCCAGCAGCTTGTTGTTGACAGGGGGCCGGACAGATACGCAGTATTTT. Its protein product is CASSLLLTGGRTDTQYF.

This sequence joins TRBV5-6 and TRBJ1-1; 10 bases fit TRBD1. This CDR3 has 14 residues. The germline V gene encodes CDR1 SGHDT and CDR2 YYEEEE. Trimming at V came to 0 bases and at J to 10 bases, leaving 6 bases not matched to a gene. The CDR3 DNA follows: TGTGCCAGCAGCTTGGTCGGGACAGGGGCGTCAGCTTTCTTT. Its translation is CASSLVGTGASAFF.